This is a list of T cell receptor beta chains from one sample in a study of immune cell composition in non-small cell lung cancer. The table came from immunoSEQ multiplex PCR; TCRdb's copy has only in-frame clones and leaves some out. The data show about 5,000 clones, around 83% seen once. Sequenced: lung tumor tissue. The receptors stem from a human donor with non-small cell lung cancer. Each CDR3 is given with its conserved first and last residue. Fields, in order: clone size, J gene, D gene, V gene, CDR3 protein, CDR3 DNA. D genes are given only for firm matches. The listing skips clone size in some rows; elsewhere it reads once, few, many or a size class.

size: few
J: TRBJ2-1
D: -
V: TRBV15
CDR3: CATSKGSNRNEQFF
DNA: TGTGCCACCAGCAAGGGCAGTAATAGGAATGAGCAGTTCTTC

size: -
J: TRBJ2-1
D: TRBD1
V: TRBV28
CDR3: CASSFPGQVYNEQFF
DNA: TGTGCCAGCAGTTTTCCGGGACAGGTTTACAATGAGCAGTTCTTC

size: -
J: TRBJ2-6
D: -
V: TRBV5-1
CDR3: CASSWMGPRGAHSGANVLTF
DNA: TGCGCCAGCAGCTGGATGGGCCCTCGAGGGGCGCACTCTGGGGCCAACGTCCTGACTTTC

size: -
J: TRBJ1-2
D: TRBD1
V: TRBV6-5
CDR3: CASSLAGTGMGYTF
DNA: TGTGCCAGCAGTCTCGCCGGGACAGGGATGGGCTACACCTTC

size: once
J: TRBJ1-2
D: -
V: TRBV11-3
CDR3: CASSLALTDSLYTF
DNA: TGTGCCAGCAGCTTAGCGCTCACGGACAGTCTCTACACCTTC

size: -
J: TRBJ1-1
D: -
V: TRBV6-1
CDR3: CASSPSWGAKTEAFF
DNA: TGTGCCAGCAGTCCCTCGTGGGGGGCGAAGACTGAAGCTTTCTTT

size: few
J: TRBJ1-6
D: TRBD1
V: TRBV9
CDR3: CASSGGQGYSPLHF
DNA: TGTGCCAGCAGCGGGGGACAGGGGTATTCACCCCTCCACTTT

size: -
J: TRBJ2-4
D: -
V: TRBV28
CDR3: CASSYDSPGAKNIQYF
DNA: TGTGCCAGCAGTTACGACAGTCCGGGAGCCAAAAACATTCAGTACTTC

size: -
J: TRBJ1-1
D: -
V: TRBV7-3
CDR3: CASSPGQSTEAFF
DNA: TGTGCCAGCAGCCCCGGACAGTCCACTGAAGCTTTCTTT

size: few
J: TRBJ2-7
D: -
V: TRBV4-2
CDR3: CASSQGLVSYEQYF
DNA: TGTGCCAGCAGCCAAGGTCTAGTATCCTACGAGCAGTACTTC

size: -
J: TRBJ1-2
D: TRBD1
V: TRBV5-1
CDR3: CASSLAGGSGYTF
DNA: TGCGCCAGCAGCTTGGCAGGGGGCAGTGGCTACACCTTC

size: -
J: TRBJ2-2
D: -
V: TRBV7-6
CDR3: CASSLDGALYTGELFF
DNA: TGTGCCAGCAGCTTAGACGGCGCGCTTTACACCGGGGAGCTGTTTTTT

size: -
J: TRBJ1-1
D: TRBD1
V: TRBV4-3
CDR3: CASSQVAGGGTEAFF
DNA: TGCGCCAGCAGCCAAGTGGCAGGGGGCGGAACTGAAGCTTTCTTT

size: -
J: TRBJ1-3
D: -
V: TRBV6-6
CDR3: CASSDFSGNTIYF
DNA: TGTGCCAGCAGCGACTTCTCTGGAAACACCATATATTTT

size: -
J: TRBJ2-3
D: -
V: TRBV5-1
CDR3: CASSLATLLADTQYF
DNA: TGCGCCAGCAGCTTGGCCACCCTACTGGCAGATACGCAGTATTTT

size: few
J: TRBJ1-1
D: -
V: TRBV11-2
CDR3: CASSLGVNTEAFF
DNA: TGTGCCAGCAGCTTAGGTGTGAACACTGAAGCTTTCTTT

size: -
J: TRBJ2-6
D: TRBD1
V: TRBV18
CDR3: CASSAKRDSLSGANVLTF
DNA: TGTGCCAGCTCAGCCAAACGGGACAGCCTTTCTGGGGCCAACGTCCTGACTTTC

size: -
J: TRBJ1-5
D: -
V: TRBV7-2
CDR3: CASSQTGGGNQPQHF
DNA: TGTGCCAGCAGCCAGACGGGAGGTGGCAATCAGCCCCAGCATTTT

size: -
J: TRBJ2-7
D: TRBD1
V: TRBV28
CDR3: CASSLYGTGTGHDEQYF
DNA: TGTGCCAGCAGTTTATATGGGACCGGGACAGGGCACGACGAGCAGTACTTC

size: -
J: TRBJ2-2
D: -
V: TRBV27
CDR3: CASSTRGHITGELFF
DNA: TGTGCCAGCAGTACCCGTGGACACATTACCGGGGAGCTGTTTTTT

size: -
J: TRBJ2-5
D: TRBD1
V: TRBV27
CDR3: CASSLYRTGRDQYF
DNA: TGTGCCAGCAGTTTATACCGGACAGGCCGGGACCAGTACTTC

size: -
J: TRBJ2-3
D: TRBD2
V: TRBV5-4
CDR3: CASSSGGATDTQYF
DNA: TGTGCCAGCAGCTCCGGGGGGGCCACAGATACGCAGTATTTT

size: -
J: TRBJ2-7
D: -
V: TRBV10-2
CDR3: CASSFPGSPSYEQYF
DNA: TGCGCCAGCAGTTTCCCAGGGAGTCCCTCCTACGAGCAGTACTTC

size: -
J: TRBJ1-2
D: -
V: TRBV5-6
CDR3: CASSLFGGMRNYGYTF
DNA: TGTGCCAGCAGCTTATTCGGAGGAATGAGGAACTATGGCTACACCTTC

size: few
J: TRBJ2-7
D: TRBD2
V: TRBV29-1
CDR3: CSVEAGGSYEQYF
DNA: TGCAGCGTTGAAGCGGGGGGTTCCTACGAGCAGTACTTC

size: -
J: TRBJ1-1
D: -
V: TRBV4-2
CDR3: CASIGNRGEAFF
DNA: TGTGCCAGCATTGGGAACCGGGGTGAAGCTTTCTTT

size: -
J: TRBJ2-3
D: TRBD2
V: TRBV11-1
CDR3: CASSFTAGGARTDTQYF
DNA: TGTGCCAGCAGCTTTACGGCGGGGGGCGCGAGAACAGATACGCAGTATTTT

size: -
J: TRBJ2-1
D: -
V: TRBV2
CDR3: CASSEEVWVDEQFF
DNA: TGTGCCAGCAGTGAAGAGGTGTGGGTGGATGAGCAGTTCTTC

size: once
J: TRBJ2-4
D: -
V: TRBV5-5
CDR3: CASSLDRSEKNIQYF
DNA: TGTGCCAGCAGCTTGGACAGATCAGAGAAAAACATTCAGTACTTC

size: -
J: TRBJ2-7
D: -
V: TRBV7-1
CDR3: CASSSGPNYEQYF
DNA: TGTGCCAGCAGCTCCGGGCCCAACTACGAGCAGTACTTC

size: -
J: TRBJ1-5
D: -
V: TRBV2
CDR3: CASSEDSQDYQPQHF
DNA: TGTGCCAGCAGTGAGGACAGCCAAGATTATCAGCCCCAGCATTTT